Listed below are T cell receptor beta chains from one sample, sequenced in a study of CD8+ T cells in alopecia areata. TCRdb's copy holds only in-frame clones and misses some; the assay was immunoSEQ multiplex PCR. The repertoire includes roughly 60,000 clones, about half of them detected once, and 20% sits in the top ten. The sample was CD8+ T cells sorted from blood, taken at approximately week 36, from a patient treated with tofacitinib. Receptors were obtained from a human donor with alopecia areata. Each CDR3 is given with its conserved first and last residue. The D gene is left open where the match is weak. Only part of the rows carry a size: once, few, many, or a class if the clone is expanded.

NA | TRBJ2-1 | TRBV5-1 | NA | TGCGCCAGCAGCCCGATGGGAACAGAGCAGTTCTTC | CASSPMGTEQFF
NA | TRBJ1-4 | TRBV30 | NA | TGTGCCTGGAGTGGCGGCAGGGGTAGTGAAAAACTGTTTTTT | CAWSGGRGSEKLFF
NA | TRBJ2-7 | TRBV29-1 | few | TGCAGCGCCATCCCTCTAGCGTCCTACGAGCAGTACTTC | CSAIPLASYEQYF
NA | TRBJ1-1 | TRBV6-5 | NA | TGTGCCAGCAGTTCGGGGAACACTGAAGCTTTCTTT | CASSSGNTEAFF
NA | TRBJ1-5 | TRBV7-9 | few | TGTGCCAGCAGGCTGGACACGCAGCCCCAGCATTTT | CASRLDTQPQHF
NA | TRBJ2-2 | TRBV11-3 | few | TGTGCCAGCAGCTTTTATTCCGGGGAGCTGTTTTTT | CASSFYSGELFF
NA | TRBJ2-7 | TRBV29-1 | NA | TGCAGCGGGACCGGGACGGAAGACTACGAGCAGTACTTC | CSGTGTEDYEQYF
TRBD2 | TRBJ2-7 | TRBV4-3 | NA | TGCGCCAGCAGCCAAAGCCATCCGGGGGGGACCTACGAGCAGTACTTC | CASSQSHPGGTYEQYF
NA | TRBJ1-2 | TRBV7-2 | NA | TGTGCCAGCAGCACGTTGCCCCGGGAGAACTATGGCTACACCTTC | CASSTLPRENYGYTF
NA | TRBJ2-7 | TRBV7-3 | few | TGTGCCAGCAGCTTAGATGTCGGGGCCTCCTTCAACGAGCAGTACTTC | CASSLDVGASFNEQYF
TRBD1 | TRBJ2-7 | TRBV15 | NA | TGTGCCACGGCAGCGGGACAGGGAGGAAGGGATAGCCTCGAGCAGTACTTC | CATAAGQGGRDSLEQYF
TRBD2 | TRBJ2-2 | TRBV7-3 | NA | TGTGCCAGCAGCTTGACTAGCGAGAACACCGGGGAGCTGTTTTTT | CASSLTSENTGELFF
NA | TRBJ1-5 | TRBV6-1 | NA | TGTGCCAGCAGTGAGGGACGAGGCAATCAGCCCCAGCATTTT | CASSEGRGNQPQHF
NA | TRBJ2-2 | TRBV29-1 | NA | TGCAGCGGGGGACCAAACACCGGGGAGCTGTTTTTT | CSGGPNTGELFF
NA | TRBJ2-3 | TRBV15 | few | TGTGCCACCAGCAGAGATTCGACAGATACGCAGTATTTT | CATSRDSTDTQYF
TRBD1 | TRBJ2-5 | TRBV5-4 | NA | TGTGCCAGCAGCTTGGGACAGGGAGAGACCCAGTACTTC | CASSLGQGETQYF
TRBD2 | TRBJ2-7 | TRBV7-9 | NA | TGTGCCAGCAGCCGTCCTGGGAGGGGCGAGCAGTACTTC | CASSRPGRGEQYF
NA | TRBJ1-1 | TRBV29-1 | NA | TGCAGCGTTGAAGAAGGAGGGCGCCAATTT | CSVEEGGRQF
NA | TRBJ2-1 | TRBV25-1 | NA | TGTGCCAGCAGTGTACAGGGAATCCTCGATGAGCAGTTCTTC | CASSVQGILDEQFF
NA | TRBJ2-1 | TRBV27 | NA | TGTGCCAGCAGTACCCCAGGGACCTACAATGAGCAGTTCTTC | CASSTPGTYNEQFF
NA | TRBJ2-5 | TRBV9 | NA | TGTGCCAGCAGCCAACCGGGAGACCAAGAGACCCAGTACTTC | CASSQPGDQETQYF
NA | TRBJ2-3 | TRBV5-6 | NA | TGTGCCAGCAGCTTCGAGGGTAAGGTGGCGGGAGATACGCAGTATTTT | CASSFEGKVAGDTQYF
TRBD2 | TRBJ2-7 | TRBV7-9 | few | TGTGCCAGCAGCTCCTCTAGCGGTCCCTACGAGCAGTACTTC | CASSSSSGPYEQYF
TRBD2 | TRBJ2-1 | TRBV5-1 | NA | TGCGCCAGCAGCTTGGATATGGGGACTAGCGGGGTCTTGGTGAGCGATGAGCAGTTCTTC | CASSLDMGTSGVLVSDEQFF
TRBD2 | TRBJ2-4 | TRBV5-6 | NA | TGTGCCAGCAGCTCCGGGAGGGAAAACATTCAGTACTTC | CASSSGRENIQYF
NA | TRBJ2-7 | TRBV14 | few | TGTGCCAGCAGCCCCCTAACAGGGCTACTCTACGAGCAGTACTTC | CASSPLTGLLYEQYF
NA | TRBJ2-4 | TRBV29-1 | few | TGCAGCGGAGCCACAGGGAGCGGAAACATTCAGTACTTC | CSGATGSGNIQYF
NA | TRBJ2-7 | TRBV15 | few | TGTGCCACCAGCAGAGATCAGAGACGTGCAGGCGAGCAGTACTTC | CATSRDQRRAGEQYF
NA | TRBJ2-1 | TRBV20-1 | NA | TGCAGTGCTAATCGTCGGAATGAGCAGTTCTTC | CSANRRNEQFF
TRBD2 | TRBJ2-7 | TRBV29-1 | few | TGCAGCGTTGCTAGCGGAGAATACGAGCAGTACTTC | CSVASGEYEQYF
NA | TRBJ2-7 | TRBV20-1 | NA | TGCAGTGCTAGGGGGACTGGGCAGTACTTC | CSARGTGQYF
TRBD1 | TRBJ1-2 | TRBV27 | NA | TGTGCCAGCGGGGGCAGGGGGCCCTATGGCTACACCTTC | CASGGRGPYGYTF
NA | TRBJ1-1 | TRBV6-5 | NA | TGTGCCAGCATGCGAGGGAACACTGAAGCTTTCTTT | CASMRGNTEAFF
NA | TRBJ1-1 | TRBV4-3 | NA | TGCGCCAGCAGCCTGTCCCGAGAGATGAACACTGAAGCTTTCTTT | CASSLSREMNTEAFF
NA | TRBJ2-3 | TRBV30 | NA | TGTGCCTGGAGAATAGGCGGGATTACAACGTACGATACGCAGTATTTT | CAWRIGGITTYDTQYF
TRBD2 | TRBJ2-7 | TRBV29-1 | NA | TGCAGCGCCAGACTAGCGGAGACCTACGAGCAGTACTTC | CSARLAETYEQYF
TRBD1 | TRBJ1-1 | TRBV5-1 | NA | TGCGCCAGCAAGCAGGGGGGAATGAACACTGAAGCTTTCTTT | CASKQGGMNTEAFF
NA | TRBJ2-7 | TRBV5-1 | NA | TGCGCCAGCAGCCCCGGGACCGCACTCTACGAGCAGTACTTC | CASSPGTALYEQYF
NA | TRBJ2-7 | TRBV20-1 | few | TGCAGTGCTCAAACAGGGCAAGAGCAGTACTTC | CSAQTGQEQYF
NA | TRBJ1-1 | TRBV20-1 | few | TGCAGTGCTAGAGTATATGATGAAGCTTTCTTT | CSARVYDEAFF
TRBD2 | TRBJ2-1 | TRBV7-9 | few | TGTGCCAGCAGCCATTGGCCAGCGGGAGTCAATGAGCAGTTCTTC | CASSHWPAGVNEQFF
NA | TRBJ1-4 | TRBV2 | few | TGTGCCAGCATTGGAGTAGGGAAGGGGGAGTTTTTT | CASIGVGKGEFF
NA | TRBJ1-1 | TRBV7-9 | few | TGTGCCAGCAGCTTAGTCTCGACAGGCGGCCGGGCTTTTGCTGAAGCTTTCTTT | CASSLVSTGGRAFAEAFF
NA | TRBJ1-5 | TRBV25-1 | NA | TGTGCCAGCAGCACTACCGGGACAATGCATTTT | CASSTTGTMHF
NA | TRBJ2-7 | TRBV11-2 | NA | TGTGCCAGCAGCTTAGGTGCGGGCACCTACGAGCAGTACTTC | CASSLGAGTYEQYF
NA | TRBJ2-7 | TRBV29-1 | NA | TGCAGCGTGAGGGGGGGCTCCTCCTACGAGCAGTACTTC | CSVRGGSSYEQYF
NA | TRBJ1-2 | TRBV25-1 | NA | TGTGCCAGCAGAACAGGGAACGGTGGCTACACCTTC | CASRTGNGGYTF
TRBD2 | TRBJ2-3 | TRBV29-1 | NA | TGCAGCGTTGAGGGTCTAGCGGGAGGGGAATGGGCGATAGATACGCAGTATTTT | CSVEGLAGGEWAIDTQYF
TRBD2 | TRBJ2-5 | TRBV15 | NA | TGTGCCACCCGGACAGTCAGAGCTAGCGGGTATTCGGAGACCCAGTACTTC | CATRTVRASGYSETQYF
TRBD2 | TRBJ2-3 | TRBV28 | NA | TGTGCCAGCAGTTTAACGGCTAGCGGGGACCTGACTCCTAGCACAGATACGCAGTATTTT | CASSLTASGDLTPSTDTQYF
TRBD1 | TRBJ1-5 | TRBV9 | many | TGTGCCAGCAGCGCCGAGACAGGGGACGGCCAGCCCCAGCATTTT | CASSAETGDGQPQHF
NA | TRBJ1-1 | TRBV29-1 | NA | TGCAGCGTTGAAGAGACTGATAGGATTGCCGCTGAAGCTTTCTTT | CSVEETDRIAAEAFF
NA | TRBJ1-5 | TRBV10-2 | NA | TGCGCCAGCATCGGACGGGAGGGGAATCAGCCCCAGCATTTT | CASIGREGNQPQHF